Each of the 26 T cell receptor beta chains below was sequenced from the same sample in a study of control samples from healthy donors and cancer patients. Data came from immunoSEQ multiplex PCR; TCRdb stores just in-frame clones and leaves some out. Of some 100,000 clones listed, just over 90% are singletons. The sequenced material came from blood. Receptor source: a man between 18 and 29 years old in good health.

In its sample, this clone was seen a few times. The chain has TRBV7-2 and TRBJ1-6, with a weak D call TRBD1 (5 bases). This CDR3 comprises 15 residues. Trimming left V 5 bases short and J 0 bases short, with 8 bases between. Germline CDR1 SGHTA, CDR2 FQGNSA. The CDR3: CASSRGGSYNSPLHF. CDR3 coding DNA: TGTGCCAGCAGCCGGGGCGGCTCCTATAATTCACCCCTCCACTTT.

This clone came up once. The chain uses TRBV7-9 and TRBJ1-5; 9 nucleotides line up with TRBD1. The CDR3 consists of 18 residues. Germline-derived CDR1 and CDR2 are SEHNR and FQNEAQ (reference sequence). V gave up 1 base and J gave up 7 bases; unmatched junction bases: 14. For the CDR3, the DNA is TGTGCCAGCAGCTTAGTTTCGGGTGTACAGGACAGGGGACAGCCCCAGCATTTT. Its translation: CASSLVSGVQDRGQPQHF.

V usage is TRBV5-4 and J usage is TRBJ2-1, with D perhaps TRBD1 (7 bases). The CDR3 runs to 14 residues. The V gene lost 5 bases and the J gene lost 5 bases, with 14 bases spanning the gap. Germline CDR1 reads SGHNT; CDR2 reads YYREEE (reference sequence). The CDR3 is CASSQGGGDNEQFF. CDR3 bases: TGTGCCAGCAGTCAGGGGGGCGGGGACAATGAGCAGTTCTTC.

This clone was seen a single time. The rearrangement joins TRBV6-2 or TRBV6-3 to TRBJ1-2, with D uncertain. The CDR3 runs to 14 residues. Germline CDR1 reads MNHEY; CDR2 reads SVGEGT. The V and J ends lost 2 bases and 8 bases respectively, with 15 bases between them. The chain's CDR3 is CASSYASSRRGYTF. CDR3 DNA sequence: TGTGCCAGCAGTTACGCCAGTTCCAGGAGGGGCTACACCTTC.

The CDR3 sequence is CASSEQQGAGQPQHF. The DNA for the CDR3 is TGTGCCAGCAGTGAACAACAGGGGGCGGGTCAGCCCCAGCATTTT. The chain uses TRBV2 and TRBJ1-5; 9 bases line up with TRBD1. From germline, CDR1 is SNHLY and CDR2 FYNNEI. The V and J ends lost 2 bases and 6 bases, in that order; junction bases with no gene match: 5. The CDR3 sequence is 15 residues long. The complete variable domain, with remaining parts taken from reference TRBV2 and TRBJ1-5, reads EPEVTQTPSHQVTQMGQEVILRCVPISNHLYFYWYRQILGQKVEFLVSFYNNEISEKSEIFDDQFSVERPDGSNFTLKIRSTKLEDSAMYFCASSEQQGAGQPQHFGDGTRLSIL.

The chain joins TRBV11-2 to TRBJ2-7; D might be TRBD1 (6 bases). Trimming took 2 bases from V and 2 from J, leaving 13 bases between them. This CDR3 has 15 amino acids. Germline V CDR1 and CDR2: SGHAT, FQNNGV. For the CDR3, the DNA is TGTGCCAGCAGCTTAAGGGACATCGCAACCTACGAGCAGTACTTC. This gives the protein CASSLRDIATYEQYF.

The table lists this clone with a count of one. The J gene is TRBJ1-1, the V gene TRBV7-9; D may be TRBD1 (5 bases). The CDR3 has 17 amino acids. Germline V gene lookup returns CDR1 SEHNR and CDR2 FQNEAQ (reference sequence). The V gene lost 4 bases and the J gene lost 1 base, with 19 bases spanning the gap. The CDR3 bases are TGTGCCAGCAGCTCCCCCGATGGGAGACAGAGGAACACTGAAGCTTTCTTT. Translation gives CASSSPDGRQRNTEAFF. Filled out from reference TRBV7-9 and TRBJ1-1, the complete variable domain reads DTGVSQNPRHKITKRGQNVTFRCDPISEHNRLYWYRQTLGQGPEFLTYFQNEAQLEKSRLLSDRFSAERPKGSFSTLEIQRTEQGDSAMYLCASSSPDGRQRNTEAFFGQGTRLTVV.

V gene TRBV11-2 combines with J gene TRBJ1-2; TRBD1 is a possible D gene (5 bases). CDR1 SGHAT and CDR2 FQNNGV come from the germline V gene. V lost 1 base to trimming and J lost 4 bases, with 7 bases between them. This CDR3 is 13 amino acids long. The CDR3: CASSLVGVYGYTF. Written as DNA, the CDR3 is TGTGCCAGCAGCTTAGTGGGGGTCTATGGCTACACCTTC. The entire variable domain, with the rest obtained from reference TRBV11-2 and TRBJ1-2, is as follows: EAGVAQSPRYKIIEKRQSVAFWCNPISGHATLYWYQQILGQGPKLLIQFQNNGVVDDSQLPKDRFSAERLKGVDSTLKIQPAKLEDSAVYLCASSLVGVYGYTFGSGTRLTVV.

The V and J genes are TRBV5-1 and TRBJ1-5; 7 nucleotides match TRBD1. This CDR3 region has 18 residues. Germline V gene sequence: CDR1 SGHRS, CDR2 YFSETQ. With V trimmed by 3 bases and J by 3 bases, 15 bases remained unmatched. CDR3 amino acids: CASSSRMSTGTVNQPQHF. The CDR3 DNA is TGCGCCAGCAGCTCGCGGATGTCGACCGGGACAGTCAATCAGCCCCAGCATTTT.

CDR3 protein: CASSSGQLTNTEAFF. The CDR3 DNA sequence: TGTGCCAGCAGTTCGGGACAGCTGACGAACACTGAAGCTTTCTTT. J is TRBJ1-1 and V is TRBV27, with 7 bases fitting TRBD1. V dropped 4 bases and J dropped 1; count of bases not matched to a gene: 6. The V gene's germline CDR1 is MNHEY and CDR2 SMNVEV (reference sequence). This CDR3 spans 15 amino acids.

This clone was recorded once. The V gene is TRBV5-8, the J gene TRBJ2-7, with D perhaps TRBD1 or TRBD2 (5 bases each). V lost 4 bases and J lost 3, with 20 bases in between. The CDR3 runs to 16 residues. CDR1 and CDR2 (germline): SGHTS, YDEGEE. CDR3 residues: CASSGRSGTRNYEQYF. CDR3 sequence (DNA): TGTGCCAGCAGCGGACGATCCGGGACCCGGAACTACGAGCAGTACTTC.

V is TRBV6-5 and J is TRBJ1-1; 9 positions match TRBD1. The CDR3 is made up of 12 amino acids. The ends lost 10 bases at V and 13 bases at J; junction bases unmatched: 13. Germline V CDR1 and CDR2: MNHEY, SVGAGI. The CDR3, as DNA: TGTGCCATCGGGTGGCAGGACAGGGGAGTTTTCTTT. Its translation: CAIGWQDRGVFF.

The J gene is TRBJ1-2, the V gene TRBV9, with 8 bases that match TRBD1. CDR1 is SGDLS, CDR2 YYNGEE, per germline. With 1 base clipped from V and 8 bases from J, the junction kept 7 bases outside the gene matches. The CDR3 length is 14 residues. CDR3 sequence reads: CASSVSGTGGGYTF. In DNA, the CDR3 is TGTGCCAGCAGCGTATCCGGGACAGGCGGCGGCTACACCTTC.

V gene TRBV2 combines with J gene TRBJ1-5, with TRBD1 as a possible D gene (6 bases). V shed 2 bases and J shed 4 bases, with 15 bases lying between them. The CDR3 has 16 residues. Germline V CDR1 and CDR2: SNHLY, FYNNEI. The CDR3 nucleotides are TGTGCCAGCAGTGAATTGAGGGGGGAAGAGAATCAGCCCCAGCATTTT. This codes for CASSELRGEENQPQHF.

This chain connects TRBV27 to TRBJ2-7, with TRBD1 matching 8 bases. V shed 2 bases, J shed 0 bases, and the junction held 6 bases outside the gene matches. CDR3 length equals 16 residues. Germline values: CDR1 MNHEY, CDR2 SMNVEV (reference sequence). The CDR3 bases are TGTGCCAGCAGTTTAGGGAAGACAGGGGCCTCCTACGAGCAGTACTTC. This gives the protein CASSLGKTGASYEQYF.

The chain combines TRBV5-4 with TRBJ1-1, with 9 bases identical to TRBD1. V lost 1 base to trimming and J lost 4 bases; unmatched junction nucleotides: 8. This CDR3 region has 16 residues. CDR1 SGHNT and CDR2 YYREEE come from the germline V gene (reference sequence). CDR3 sequence reads: CASSLKTGGRGTEAFF. The CDR3 DNA follows: TGTGCCAGCAGCTTGAAAACAGGGGGCCGGGGCACTGAAGCTTTCTTT.

The chain recombines TRBV18 with TRBJ1-3; the match to TRBD1 covers 10 bases. The germline gives CDR1 KGHSH, CDR2 LQKENI. The CDR3 extends over 17 amino acids. Trimming cost V 2 bases and J 1 base; bases outside gene matches: 5. The CDR3, as DNA: TGTGCCAGCTCACCAAAAACGGGACAGGGGTCTGGAAACACCATATATTTT. Residues: CASSPKTGQGSGNTIYF. Drawing the rest from reference TRBV18 and TRBJ1-3, the complete variable domain is NAGVMQNPRHLVRRRGQEARLRCSPMKGHSHVYWYRQLPEEGLKFMVYLQKENIIDESGMPKERFSAEFPKEGPSILRIQQVVRGDSAAYFCASSPKTGQGSGNTIYFGEGSWLTVV.

The chain combines TRBV5-1 with TRBJ1-6, with D uncertain. The germline V and J ends were trimmed by 3 bases and 6 bases, with 7 bases remaining between them. Germline V CDR1 and CDR2: SGHRS, YFSETQ. This CDR3 has 13 amino acids. The CDR3 loop reads CASSYISNSPLHF. For the CDR3, the DNA is TGCGCCAGCAGCTACATTTCTAATTCACCCCTCCACTTT.

V is TRBV6-5 and J is TRBJ1-1; D ambiguous. CDR1 is MNHEY, CDR2 SVGAGI, per germline. This CDR3 is built from 11 residues. The V and J ends lost 6 bases and 5 bases respectively, with 7 bases between them. CDR3 loop: CASRMRTEAFF. The CDR3 nucleotides are TGTGCCAGCAGGATGAGGACTGAAGCTTTCTTT.

The gene calls are TRBV19 and TRBJ1-2; D not certain. Trimming took off 3 bases at V and 0 bases at J, with 11 bases between the two ends. The CDR3 sequence is 15 residues long. Germline V gene lookup returns CDR1 LNHDA and CDR2 SQIVND (reference sequence). CDR3 sequence: CASSIGQHPNYGYTF. CDR3 DNA sequence: TGTGCCAGTAGTATTGGTCAACATCCTAACTATGGCTACACCTTC. Together with reference TRBV19 and TRBJ1-2, the CDR3 gives the full variable domain: DGGITQSPKYLFRKEGQNVTLSCEQNLNHDAMYWYRQDPGQGLRLIYYSQIVNDFQKGDIAEGYSVSREKKESFPLTVTSAQKNPTAFYLCASSIGQHPNYGYTFGSGTRLTVV.

The CDR3 loop is CASSDVLAGGPHRSYEQYF. The DNA for the CDR3 is TGTGCCAGCAGTGACGTACTAGCGGGAGGGCCTCACCGATCCTACGAGCAGTACTTC. This chain connects TRBV2 to TRBJ2-7; TRBD2 aligns across 13 bases. The CDR3 extends over 19 amino acids. CDR1 is SNHLY and CDR2 is FYNNEI in the germline V gene. V was clipped by 3 bases and J by 1 base; unmatched bases: 12.

This clone has just one count. The rearrangement uses TRBV2 and TRBJ1-1; perhaps TRBD1 as D (6 bases). CDR1 and CDR2 (germline): SNHLY, FYNNEI. Deletions cut 3 bases from V and 5 bases from J, with 7 bases between. The CDR3 is made up of 12 amino acids. CDR3 sequence reads: CASSDRGTEAFF. Here the CDR3 DNA reads TGTGCCAGCAGTGACAGGGGAACTGAAGCTTTCTTT.

This clone was observed once. CDR3 nucleotides: TGTGCCAGCAGCTTAAAGGCAGGCCCCAATGAGCAGTTCTTC. Residues: CASSLKAGPNEQFF. The V call is TRBV7-3, the J call TRBJ2-1; D not certain. Trimming stripped 1 base from V and 6 bases from J, with 10 bases between. The CDR3 extends over 14 amino acids. Germline V CDR1 and CDR2: SGHTA, FQGTGA.

The chain carries TRBV12-5 and TRBJ2-1; TRBD1 aligns across 9 bases. CDR3 length: 17 residues. CDR1 is LGHNT and CDR2 is FRNRAP in the germline V gene. The V segment lost 2 bases and the J segment 8 bases; nucleotides outside the gene matches: 13. The CDR3, as DNA: TGTGCTAGTGGTTTGCCTCGGGACAGGGTGCTGAAGCATGAGCAGTTCTTC. This codes for CASGLPRDRVLKHEQFF. The whole variable domain, filled in from reference TRBV12-5 and TRBJ2-1, reads DARVTQTPRHKVTEMGQEVTMRCQPILGHNTVFWYRQTMMQGLELLAYFRNRAPLDDSGMPKDRFSAEMPDATLATLKIQPSEPRDSAVYFCASGLPRDRVLKHEQFFGPGTRLTVL.

The chain links TRBV12-3 or TRBV12-4 to TRBJ1-5; 7 bases map to TRBD1. The CDR3 contains 13 residues. With V trimmed by 8 bases and J by 6 bases, 7 bases remained unmatched. CDR3 nucleotide sequence: TGTGCCAGCGTCCACAGGGGTGGTCAGCCCCAGCATTTT. This sequence encodes CASVHRGGQPQHF.

There are a few counts of this clone. This chain joins TRBV25-1 and TRBJ2-7; maybe TRBD1 (5 bases). V lost 2 bases to trimming and J lost 7 bases, with 12 bases between them. CDR3 length: 13 residues. CDR1 MGHDK and CDR2 SYGVNS come from the germline V gene. The chain's CDR3 is CASSERNNREQYF. The CDR3 nucleotides are TGTGCCAGCAGTGAAAGGAACAACAGGGAGCAGTACTTC.